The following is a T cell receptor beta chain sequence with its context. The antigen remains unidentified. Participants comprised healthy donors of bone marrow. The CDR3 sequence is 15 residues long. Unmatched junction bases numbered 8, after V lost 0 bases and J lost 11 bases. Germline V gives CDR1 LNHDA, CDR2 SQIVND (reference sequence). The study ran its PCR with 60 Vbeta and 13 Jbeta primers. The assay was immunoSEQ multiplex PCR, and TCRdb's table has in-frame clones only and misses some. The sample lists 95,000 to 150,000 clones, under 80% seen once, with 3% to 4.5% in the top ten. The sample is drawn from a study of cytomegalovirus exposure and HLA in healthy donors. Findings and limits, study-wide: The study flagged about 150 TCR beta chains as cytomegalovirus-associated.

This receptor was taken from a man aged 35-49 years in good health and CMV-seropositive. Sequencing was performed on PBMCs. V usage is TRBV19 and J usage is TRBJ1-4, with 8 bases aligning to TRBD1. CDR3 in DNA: TGTGCCAGTAGTATAGAGAGACAGGGGAGGTGGAAACTGTTTTTT. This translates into CASSIERQGRWKLFF. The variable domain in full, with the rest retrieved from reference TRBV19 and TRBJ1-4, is DGGITQSPKYLFRKEGQNVTLSCEQNLNHDAMYWYRQDPGQGLRLIYYSQIVNDFQKGDIAEGYSVSREKKESFPLTVTSAQKNPTAFYLCASSIERQGRWKLFFGSGTQLSVL.